This T cell receptor beta chain was captured by sequencing in a study of cytomegalovirus exposure and HLA in healthy donors. The PCR was carried out with 60 Vbeta primers and 13 Jbeta primers. Clones were read by immunoSEQ multiplex PCR, and TCRdb kept only the in-frame ones, dropping some. Found here are around 170,000 clones, 75% to 90% of them singletons; the top ten hold roughly 1.5%. Germline CDR1 reads LNHDA; CDR2 reads SQIVND (reference sequence). Losses at the gene ends were 2 bases for V and 4 bases for J; bases not matched to a gene: 3. The CDR3 extends over 14 amino acids. The chain has TRBV19 and TRBJ1-1, with 8 bases lining up with TRBD1. The receptor was isolated from a woman between 18 and 30 years old in good health and CMV-seronegative. Sample: PBMCs. CDR3 DNA sequence: TGTGCCAGTAGTATACAGGGGGCTGGCACTGAAGCTTTCTTT. This codes for CASSIQGAGTEAFF.